This T cell receptor beta chain originates from a study of T-cell memory formation after mild COVID-19. Study-wide context: TCR clusters showed largely donor specificity.

TCRdb re-called the 5' RACE reads through MiXCR, storing one row per CDR3 protein. Here the sample spans 350,000 to 450,000 distinct CDR3 sequences, roughly an eighth being singletons. This clonotype was observed a handful of times. Its antigen is not identified. Regarding the study as a whole: In second-wave clones peaking day 37, SARS-CoV-2 specificity remained unconfirmed.

This CDR3 region has 14 residues. The ends were cut back, 1 base at V and 6 bases at J, with 10 bases in the middle. The germline gives CDR1 KGHDR, CDR2 SFDVKD. The sequencing input was PBMCs or a T cell subset sorted from them (not recorded which). The chain has TRBV24-1 and TRBJ2-3; maybe TRBD2 (6 bases). The clonotype comes from a man aged 18 to 30 who had mild COVID-19 (a few samples of this study predate the infection). Cell type and time point are not known. CDR3 protein: CATSDFGGADTQYF. CDR3 in DNA: TGTGCCACCAGTGATTTCGGGGGAGCCGATACGCAGTATTTT.